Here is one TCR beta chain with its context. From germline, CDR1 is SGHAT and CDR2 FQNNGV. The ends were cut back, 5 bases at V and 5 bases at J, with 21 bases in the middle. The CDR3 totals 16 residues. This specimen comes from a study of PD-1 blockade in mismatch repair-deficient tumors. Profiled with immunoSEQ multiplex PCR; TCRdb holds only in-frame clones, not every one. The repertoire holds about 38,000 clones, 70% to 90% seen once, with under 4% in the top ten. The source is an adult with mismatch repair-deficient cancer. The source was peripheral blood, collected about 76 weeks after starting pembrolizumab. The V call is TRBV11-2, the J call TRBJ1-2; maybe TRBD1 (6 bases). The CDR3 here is CASSPARGGGRYGYTF. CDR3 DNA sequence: TGTGCCAGCAGCCCCGCCCGCGGGGGCGGGAGGTATGGCTACACCTTC.